This is a list of T cell receptor beta chains from one sample in a study of T cell responses to AZD1222 COVID-19 vaccine. Clones were read by immunoSEQ multiplex PCR, and TCRdb kept only the in-frame ones, dropping some. In the table there are 55,000 to 85,000 clones, 84% of which are singletons. This specimen was peripheral blood, taken on day 0 of AZD1222 vaccination. The receptors come from an adult in good health. Each CDR3 is given with its conserved first and last residue. D genes are given only for firm matches. Rows may omit the clone size; those that give it use once, few, many or a size class.

clone_size: NA
v_call: TRBV30
j_call: TRBJ1-5
d_call: NA
cdr3_nt: TGTGCCTGGAGTCCCCAGTGGAATCAGCCCCAGCATTTT
cdr3_aa: CAWSPQWNQPQHF

clone_size: NA
v_call: TRBV11-1
j_call: TRBJ2-7
d_call: TRBD1
cdr3_nt: TGTGCCAGCAGCTTGGACAGGGGGGCCTACGAGCAGTACTTC
cdr3_aa: CASSLDRGAYEQYF

clone_size: NA
v_call: TRBV3-1/TRBV3-2
j_call: TRBJ1-1
d_call: TRBD1
cdr3_nt: TGTGCCAGCAGCCAGGCAGACAGGGCAGCTTTCTTT
cdr3_aa: CASSQADRAAFF

clone_size: NA
v_call: TRBV5-5
j_call: TRBJ1-1
d_call: NA
cdr3_nt: TGTGCCAGCAGCCTTCGGGCTGAAGCTTTCTTT
cdr3_aa: CASSLRAEAFF

clone_size: NA
v_call: TRBV18
j_call: TRBJ1-1
d_call: TRBD1
cdr3_nt: TGTGCCAGCTCACCATCACAGGGGGCGGAAGCTTTCTTT
cdr3_aa: CASSPSQGAEAFF

clone_size: large
v_call: TRBV21-1
j_call: TRBJ1-6
d_call: NA
cdr3_nt: TGTGCCAGCAGGCCGACAGGGGAAGGTAATTCACCCCTCCACTTT
cdr3_aa: CASRPTGEGNSPLHF

clone_size: NA
v_call: TRBV5-1
j_call: TRBJ2-5
d_call: NA
cdr3_nt: TGCGCCAGCAGCTCGCAGGGACTGCAAGAGACCCAGTACTTC
cdr3_aa: CASSSQGLQETQYF

clone_size: few
v_call: TRBV29-1
j_call: TRBJ1-2
d_call: TRBD1
cdr3_nt: TGCAGCGTGGGACAGCGGAACTATGGCTACACCTTC
cdr3_aa: CSVGQRNYGYTF

clone_size: NA
v_call: TRBV7-2
j_call: TRBJ2-7
d_call: TRBD1
cdr3_nt: TGTGCCAGCAGCTTAGTGGGGACAGGGGCCTACGAGCAGTACTTC
cdr3_aa: CASSLVGTGAYEQYF

clone_size: medium-sized
v_call: TRBV11-3
j_call: TRBJ1-2
d_call: TRBD1
cdr3_nt: TGTGCCAGCAGCTTAGCAGGGGGCTATGGCTACACCTTC
cdr3_aa: CASSLAGGYGYTF

clone_size: once
v_call: TRBV11-2
j_call: TRBJ2-2
d_call: NA
cdr3_nt: TGTGCCAGCAGCTTTCGCGGGGTGCCGCCCACCGGGGAGCTGTTTTTT
cdr3_aa: CASSFRGVPPTGELFF

clone_size: NA
v_call: TRBV19
j_call: TRBJ1-4
d_call: NA
cdr3_nt: TGTGCCAGTAGTGGGGGAGCAACTAATGAAAAACTGTTTTTT
cdr3_aa: CASSGGATNEKLFF

clone_size: NA
v_call: TRBV4-2
j_call: TRBJ1-5
d_call: TRBD1
cdr3_nt: TGTGCCAGCAGCCAAGATTTTTCCGGACAGGGATCATATAGCAATCAGCCCCAGCATTTT
cdr3_aa: CASSQDFSGQGSYSNQPQHF

clone_size: NA
v_call: TRBV5-4
j_call: TRBJ2-5
d_call: TRBD1
cdr3_nt: TGTGCCAGCAGCTTTTCCGGGACAGGGGGCGCGGAGACCCAGTACTTC
cdr3_aa: CASSFSGTGGAETQYF

clone_size: NA
v_call: TRBV6-5
j_call: TRBJ1-2
d_call: TRBD1
cdr3_nt: TGTGCCAGCAAAACAGGGGGGAACTATGGCTACACCTTC
cdr3_aa: CASKTGGNYGYTF

clone_size: NA
v_call: TRBV7-3
j_call: TRBJ1-4
d_call: NA
cdr3_nt: TGTGCCAGCAGGTTCAGGGTAAGTGGTGAAAAACTGTTTTTT
cdr3_aa: CASRFRVSGEKLFF

clone_size: NA
v_call: TRBV7-9
j_call: TRBJ1-1
d_call: NA
cdr3_nt: TGTGCCAGCACGCGAGTAACGAACACTGAAGCTTTCTTT
cdr3_aa: CASTRVTNTEAFF

clone_size: NA
v_call: TRBV2
j_call: TRBJ2-1
d_call: TRBD1
cdr3_nt: TGTGCCAGCAGTTTGACAGGGATGTCCTACAATGAGCAGTTCTTC
cdr3_aa: CASSLTGMSYNEQFF

clone_size: NA
v_call: TRBV3-1/TRBV3-2
j_call: TRBJ1-1
d_call: TRBD1
cdr3_nt: TGTGCCAGCAGCCGAGACCACGGAGGGGGCCCCGCTTTCTTT
cdr3_aa: CASSRDHGGGPAFF

clone_size: NA
v_call: TRBV6-5
j_call: TRBJ1-3
d_call: NA
cdr3_nt: TGTGCCACCCTCGGGACTTTCGCTGGAAACACCATATATTTT
cdr3_aa: CATLGTFAGNTIYF

clone_size: NA
v_call: TRBV3-1/TRBV3-2
j_call: TRBJ2-5
d_call: NA
cdr3_nt: TGTGCCAGCAGCCGTGGGGTAGCGACGCAAGAGACCCAGTACTTC
cdr3_aa: CASSRGVATQETQYF

clone_size: NA
v_call: TRBV4-1
j_call: TRBJ2-2
d_call: NA
cdr3_nt: TGCGCCAGCAGCCAAGCGAATCTTTTGGCTGCCGGGGAGCTGTTTTTT
cdr3_aa: CASSQANLLAAGELFF

clone_size: NA
v_call: TRBV30
j_call: TRBJ1-5
d_call: NA
cdr3_nt: TGTGCCTGGGCCGGGGACAGCAATCAGCCCCAGCATTTT
cdr3_aa: CAWAGDSNQPQHF

clone_size: NA
v_call: TRBV5-1
j_call: TRBJ1-3
d_call: NA
cdr3_nt: TGCGCCAGCAGCTTGGCGGGGTATGGAAACACCATATATTTT
cdr3_aa: CASSLAGYGNTIYF

clone_size: NA
v_call: TRBV5-1
j_call: TRBJ1-1
d_call: TRBD1
cdr3_nt: TGCGCCAGCAGCCCCACCGGGACAGTGAACACTGAAGCTTTCTTT
cdr3_aa: CASSPTGTVNTEAFF

clone_size: once
v_call: TRBV30
j_call: TRBJ1-5
d_call: NA
cdr3_nt: TGTGCCTGGAGTTCGGCAGAAGATCAGCCCCAGCATTTT
cdr3_aa: CAWSSAEDQPQHF

clone_size: NA
v_call: TRBV3-1/TRBV3-2
j_call: TRBJ1-4
d_call: TRBD1
cdr3_nt: TGTGCCAGCAGCCCAGGGGGGGCGGGTGAAAAACTGTTTTTT
cdr3_aa: CASSPGGAGEKLFF

clone_size: few
v_call: TRBV5-5
j_call: TRBJ1-5
d_call: NA
cdr3_nt: TGTGCCAGCAGCTTGGGGACAGTTTATAGCAATCAGCCCCAGCATTTT
cdr3_aa: CASSLGTVYSNQPQHF

clone_size: NA
v_call: TRBV28
j_call: TRBJ1-1
d_call: TRBD1
cdr3_nt: TGTGCCAGCAGGTCCCGGGACAGGGGAAGAACTGAAGCTTTCTTT
cdr3_aa: CASRSRDRGRTEAFF

clone_size: NA
v_call: TRBV5-4
j_call: TRBJ2-7
d_call: NA
cdr3_nt: TGTGCCAGCAGCACCCGGGACGGAATAGACTACGAGCAGTACTTC
cdr3_aa: CASSTRDGIDYEQYF

clone_size: NA
v_call: TRBV9
j_call: TRBJ2-3
d_call: NA
cdr3_nt: TGTGCCAGCAGCGTAGTCCATGGGCGTAGCACAGATACGCAGTATTTT
cdr3_aa: CASSVVHGRSTDTQYF

clone_size: few
v_call: TRBV5-1
j_call: TRBJ1-4
d_call: TRBD1
cdr3_nt: TGCGCCAGCAGCGATGGGACAGTAGTGGGTGAAAAACTGTTTTTT
cdr3_aa: CASSDGTVVGEKLFF

clone_size: NA
v_call: TRBV5-6
j_call: TRBJ1-6
d_call: NA
cdr3_nt: TGTGCCAGCAGCTTGGAGTGGGGGGTTAGCGATAATTCACCCCTCCACTTT
cdr3_aa: CASSLEWGVSDNSPLHF

clone_size: NA
v_call: TRBV27
j_call: TRBJ1-5
d_call: NA
cdr3_nt: TGTGCCAGCAGAACCAGCAATCAGCCCCAGCATTTT
cdr3_aa: CASRTSNQPQHF

clone_size: NA
v_call: TRBV5-1
j_call: TRBJ2-7
d_call: NA
cdr3_nt: TGCGCCAGCAGCTTGGAGGCAGCCCTCTCCTACGAGCAGTACTTC
cdr3_aa: CASSLEAALSYEQYF

clone_size: large
v_call: TRBV4-3
j_call: TRBJ1-4
d_call: TRBD1
cdr3_nt: TGCGCCAGCAGCCTAGGGGGCTCGGAAAAACTGTTTTTT
cdr3_aa: CASSLGGSEKLFF

clone_size: NA
v_call: TRBV14
j_call: TRBJ1-1
d_call: NA
cdr3_nt: TGTGCCAGCAGCCCCCGGGACATAAGGTTGAACACTGAAGCTTTCTTT
cdr3_aa: CASSPRDIRLNTEAFF

clone_size: NA
v_call: TRBV2
j_call: TRBJ2-7
d_call: TRBD1
cdr3_nt: TGTGCCAGCATTTTCAGGGGGAGAAACGAGCAGTACTTC
cdr3_aa: CASIFRGRNEQYF

clone_size: NA
v_call: TRBV5-6
j_call: TRBJ1-2
d_call: NA
cdr3_nt: TGTGCCAGCAGCTTGGGGGGCCAGGGAGGCACCTTC
cdr3_aa: CASSLGGQGGTF

clone_size: NA
v_call: TRBV4-2
j_call: TRBJ2-1
d_call: TRBD2
cdr3_nt: TGTGCCAGCAGCCAAGCTCACAGGACTAGCGGGGGTAATGAGCAGTTCTTC
cdr3_aa: CASSQAHRTSGGNEQFF

clone_size: NA
v_call: TRBV5-1
j_call: TRBJ2-1
d_call: TRBD2
cdr3_nt: TGCGCCAGCAGCTTGACCCTGGGACTAGCGGGGGGGTTTAGCTCCTACAATGAGCAGTTCTTC
cdr3_aa: CASSLTLGLAGGFSSYNEQFF

clone_size: NA
v_call: TRBV5-1
j_call: TRBJ2-2
d_call: NA
cdr3_nt: TGCGCCAGCAGCTTGCAGGCCGGGCAAACCACCGGGGAGCTGTTTTTT
cdr3_aa: CASSLQAGQTTGELFF

clone_size: NA
v_call: TRBV9
j_call: TRBJ2-3
d_call: NA
cdr3_nt: TGTGCCAGCAGCGCGGCTAGCCCAGATACGCAGTATTTT
cdr3_aa: CASSAASPDTQYF

clone_size: NA
v_call: TRBV2
j_call: TRBJ2-1
d_call: TRBD1
cdr3_nt: TGTGCCAGCAGGGGGGACAGTCCACTACAGTTCTTC
cdr3_aa: CASRGDSPLQFF

clone_size: NA
v_call: TRBV2
j_call: TRBJ1-5
d_call: TRBD1
cdr3_nt: TGTGCCAGCAGTGAAGCGTGGGGACAGGGGGTCGGTCAGCCCCAGCATTTT
cdr3_aa: CASSEAWGQGVGQPQHF

clone_size: NA
v_call: TRBV7-6
j_call: TRBJ2-4
d_call: TRBD2
cdr3_nt: TGTGCCAGCAGCAGAGGACTAGCTCCATCCGAAAACATTCAGTACTTC
cdr3_aa: CASSRGLAPSENIQYF

clone_size: NA
v_call: TRBV5-5
j_call: TRBJ2-7
d_call: NA
cdr3_nt: TGTGCCAGCAGCTTGGCCCCCTACGAGCAGTACTTC
cdr3_aa: CASSLAPYEQYF

clone_size: NA
v_call: TRBV4-1
j_call: TRBJ1-3
d_call: NA
cdr3_nt: TGCGCCAGCAGCCCCGGGACACACTCTGGAAACACCATATATTTT
cdr3_aa: CASSPGTHSGNTIYF

clone_size: NA
v_call: TRBV5-1
j_call: TRBJ2-1
d_call: NA
cdr3_nt: TGCGCCAGCAGCGCGGAGGCTAGCGCAACCTACAATGAGCAGTTCTTC
cdr3_aa: CASSAEASATYNEQFF

clone_size: NA
v_call: TRBV7-9
j_call: TRBJ2-3
d_call: NA
cdr3_nt: TGTGCCAGCAGCTTAGCCCCGACGTTCGCGAAAGACACAGATACGCAGTATTTT
cdr3_aa: CASSLAPTFAKDTDTQYF

clone_size: NA
v_call: TRBV10-2
j_call: TRBJ1-6
d_call: TRBD1
cdr3_nt: TGCGGACAGGGGGATTCACCCCTCCACTTT
cdr3_aa: CGQGDSPLHF

clone_size: few
v_call: TRBV7-9
j_call: TRBJ1-1
d_call: NA
cdr3_nt: TGTGCCAGCAGCTTGGGGCGGAACACTGAAGCTTTCTTT
cdr3_aa: CASSLGRNTEAFF

clone_size: NA
v_call: TRBV28
j_call: TRBJ1-5
d_call: TRBD1
cdr3_nt: TGTGCCAGCAGTTCCCCGGACAGGGTAGGCCAGCCCCAGCATTTT
cdr3_aa: CASSSPDRVGQPQHF

clone_size: NA
v_call: TRBV19
j_call: TRBJ2-1
d_call: TRBD2
cdr3_nt: TGTGCCAGTTCCGGGACTAGCGGAAGGCGGCCATTGATCTTC
cdr3_aa: CASSGTSGRRPLIF

clone_size: NA
v_call: TRBV11-1
j_call: TRBJ2-3
d_call: TRBD2
cdr3_nt: TGTGCCAGCAGCTTACAGGGGCGGGGGGGCACAGATACGCAGTATTTT
cdr3_aa: CASSLQGRGGTDTQYF

clone_size: once
v_call: TRBV7-9
j_call: TRBJ1-3
d_call: NA
cdr3_nt: TGTGCCAGCAGCGCCCTCACTGCACCCTCCTCTGGAAACACCATATATTTT
cdr3_aa: CASSALTAPSSGNTIYF

clone_size: NA
v_call: TRBV7-2
j_call: TRBJ1-1
d_call: NA
cdr3_nt: TGTGCCAGCAGCCAACAGGGTGGGAGTGAAGCTTTCTTT
cdr3_aa: CASSQQGGSEAFF

clone_size: NA
v_call: TRBV28
j_call: TRBJ2-2
d_call: TRBD2
cdr3_nt: TGTGCCAGCAGCCGTGGACTAGCGGGGGCCCTGAACACCGGGGAGCTGTTTTTT
cdr3_aa: CASSRGLAGALNTGELFF